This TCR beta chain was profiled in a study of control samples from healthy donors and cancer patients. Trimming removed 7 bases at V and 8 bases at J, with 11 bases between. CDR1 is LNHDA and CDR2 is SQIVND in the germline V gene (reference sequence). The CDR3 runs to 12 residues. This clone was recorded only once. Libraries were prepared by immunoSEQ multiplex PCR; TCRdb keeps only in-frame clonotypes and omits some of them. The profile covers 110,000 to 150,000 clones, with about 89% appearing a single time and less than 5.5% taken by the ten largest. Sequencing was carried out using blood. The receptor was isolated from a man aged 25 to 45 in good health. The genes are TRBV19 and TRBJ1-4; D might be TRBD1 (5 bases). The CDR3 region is CASTTGAEKLFF. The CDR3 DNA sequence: TGTGCCAGTACTACAGGAGCGGAAAAACTGTTTTTT.